The 25 T cell receptor beta chains reported below all come from one sample, sequenced in a study of T cells after yellow fever vaccination. Via MiXCR, TCRdb re-called the 5' RACE reads, giving one row per CDR3 protein. Of about 110,000 distinct CDR3 sequences listed, 8.4% were seen once; the top ten hold around 25%. Sample: CD8+ T cells sorted from PBMCs, taken 45 days after the yellow fever booster vaccination. The receptors originated from a man between 25 and 39 years old who received the YFV17D yellow fever vaccine.

This clonotype was seen only once. This may stem from a read error, because a much larger clone lies one nucleotide away. This rearrangement joins TRBV5-6 to TRBJ2-2, with D possibly TRBD1 on 5 matching bases. This CDR3 has 14 residues. Trimming left V 5 bases short and J 6 bases short, with 14 bases between. Germline V gene lookup returns CDR1 SGHDT and CDR2 YYEEEE. The CDR3 DNA sequence: TGTGCCAGCAGTGACAGTCAAAGGGCCGGGGAGCTGTTTTTT. Protein product: CASSDSQRAGELFF. The variable domain in full, completed from reference TRBV5-6 and TRBJ2-2, reads DAGVTQSPTHLIKTRGQQVTLRCSPKSGHDTVSWYQQALGQGPQFIFQYYEEEERQRGNFPDRFSGHQFPNYSSELNVNALLLGDSALYLCASSDSQRAGELFFGEGSRLTVL.

The sample holds many counts of this clonotype. The chain recombines TRBV6-6 with TRBJ2-2, with unresolved D. This CDR3 contains 13 residues. Germline CDR1 is MNHNY and CDR2 is SVGAGI (reference sequence). Trimming pared 2 bases from V and 5 bases from J, leaving 6 bases between. In DNA form, the CDR3 reads TGTGCCAGCAGTTACAAGGCTACCGGGGAGCTGTTTTTT. Its translation: CASSYKATGELFF.

In its sample, this clonotype was seen many times. This rearrangement joins TRBV29-1 to TRBJ2-5; D is ambiguous. Germline CDR1 SQVTM, CDR2 ANQGSEA. V was shortened by 4 bases and J by 0 bases, with 6 bases between the two germline ends. There are 12 residues in the CDR3. Here the CDR3 reads CSVAGYQETQYF. Here the CDR3 DNA reads TGCAGCGTTGCCGGGTACCAAGAGACCCAGTACTTC.

This clonotype appeared many times. This sequence joins TRBV5-1 and TRBJ2-7, with TRBD2 matching 11 bases. V trimming: 2 bases; J trimming: 2 bases; junction bases outside the gene matches: 3. This CDR3 region has 15 residues. Looked up from germline, CDR1 is SGHRS and CDR2 is YFSETQ. For the CDR3, the DNA is TGCGCCAGCAGCTTAACTAGCGGGGGTACCTACGAGCAGTACTTC. Translated: CASSLTSGGTYEQYF.

This clonotype has at least ten counts. The V gene is TRBV10-3, the J gene TRBJ2-1; D possibly corresponds to TRBD1 (6 bases). V was clipped by 2 bases and J by 4 bases, with 15 bases between them. Germline assignment: CDR1 ENHRY and CDR2 SYGVKD. The CDR3 loop spans 16 amino acids. The CDR3 region has the DNA TGTGCCATCAGTGAGCCGACAGGATCCCCATACAATGAGCAGTTCTTC. Its protein product is CAISEPTGSPYNEQFF.

Ten or more counts support this clonotype. The J gene is TRBJ2-7, the V gene TRBV7-9, with TRBD1 matching 9 bases. Germline lookup yields CDR1 SEHNR and CDR2 FQNEAQ (reference sequence). The J segment lost 4 bases and the V segment lost 5 bases, leaving 6 bases of the junction unmatched. The CDR3 contains 14 residues. DNA of the CDR3: TGTGCCAGCAGCCCGGGACAGGGACCTTACGAGCAGTACTTC. Translation gives CASSPGQGPYEQYF. The variable domain in full, with the rest retrieved from reference TRBV7-9 and TRBJ2-7, is DTGVSQNPRHKITKRGQNVTFRCDPISEHNRLYWYRQTLGQGPEFLTYFQNEAQLEKSRLLSDRFSAERPKGSFSTLEIQRTEQGDSAMYLCASSPGQGPYEQYFGPGTRLTVT.

This clonotype was seen at least ten times. CDR3 in DNA: TGTGCCAGCTTACACTATCCGGGACTAGCGGGAGGGCCCTCTGAGAATGAGCAGTTCTTC. Translating gives CASLHYPGLAGGPSENEQFF. The V gene is TRBV7-8, the J gene TRBJ2-1; TRBD2 agrees at 16 bases. Trimming took 8 bases from V and 7 from J; bases not matched to a gene: 20. CDR1 is SGHVS and CDR2 is FQNEAQ in the germline V gene. The CDR3 is 20 residues long.

This clonotype was picked up many times. J is TRBJ2-1 and V is TRBV7-2; D may correspond to TRBD1 or TRBD2 (5 bases each). V lost 5 bases and J 0 bases, leaving 14 bases between the germline ends. The CDR3 totals 16 residues. CDR1 is SGHTA, CDR2 FQGNSA, per germline. The CDR3 here is CASSQTGPFSYNEQFF. DNA of the CDR3: TGTGCCAGCAGCCAAACGGGGCCGTTCTCCTACAATGAGCAGTTCTTC.

This clonotype came up many times. The chain uses TRBV20-1 and TRBJ2-5; TRBD1 is a possible D gene (5 bases). Germline V CDR1 and CDR2: DFQATT, SNEGSKA (reference sequence). V was trimmed by 0 bases and J by 5 bases, leaving 10 bases between them. The CDR3 runs 13 residues. The chain's CDR3 is CSARDITGETQYF. The CDR3, as DNA: TGCAGTGCTAGAGACATTACAGGCGAGACCCAGTACTTC.

V gene TRBV28 combines with J gene TRBJ2-7, with D perhaps matching TRBD1 (7 bases). The length of the CDR3 is 12 residues. Germline V gene sequence: CDR1 MDHEN, CDR2 SYDVKM. Trimming took off 8 bases at V and 6 bases at J, with 14 bases between the two ends. The CDR3 spells CASLLQGGEQYF. The CDR3 DNA sequence: TGTGCCAGCCTTCTTCAGGGGGGCGAGCAGTACTTC.

V usage is TRBV7-2 and J usage is TRBJ2-3; the match to TRBD2 covers 8 bases. Germline V gene sequence: CDR1 SGHTA, CDR2 FQGNSA. This CDR3 has 17 residues. Trimming at V came to 5 bases and at J to 0 bases, leaving 10 bases not matched to a gene. The CDR3 here is CASSPAGGALSTDTQYF. The CDR3 nucleotides are TGTGCCAGCAGCCCGGCGGGGGGAGCGCTTAGCACAGATACGCAGTATTTT.

Comment on this clonotype: A read error may produce the germline difference seen at one junction end. The chain links TRBV27 to TRBJ2-2; 10 bases agree with TRBD2. This CDR3 has 16 residues. From germline, CDR1 is MNHEY and CDR2 SMNVEV (reference sequence). The CDR3, as DNA: TGTGCCAGCAGTTCCCCTAGGCTAGCGGGAGCCGGGAAGCTGTTTTTT. It is translated as CASSSPRLAGAGKLFF.

This clonotype was seen ten or more times. The gene calls are TRBV15 and TRBJ1-4; tentative D call: TRBD1 (6 bases). This CDR3 comprises 16 residues. V lost 3 bases to trimming and J lost 3 bases, with 14 bases between them. In germline, CDR1 is LNHNV, CDR2 YYDKDF (reference sequence). The CDR3 DNA sequence: TGTGCCACCAGCAGGTCACAGGGTTTATCTAATGAAAAACTGTTTTTT. Protein product: CATSRSQGLSNEKLFF. Based on the CDR3 plus reference TRBV15 and TRBJ1-4, the full variable domain is DAMVIQNPRYQVTQFGKPVTLSCSQTLNHNVMYWYQQKSSQAPKLLFHYYDKDFNNEADTPDNFQSRRPNTSFCFLDIRSPGLGDTAMYLCATSRSQGLSNEKLFFGSGTQLSVL.

This clonotype was observed at least ten times. The rearrangement joins TRBV27 to TRBJ2-7; D is possibly TRBD1 or TRBD2 (5 bases each). The V end was cut by 5 bases, the J end by 2 bases, with 10 bases between. The CDR3 has 13 amino acids. The germline V gene encodes CDR1 MNHEY and CDR2 SMNVEV (reference sequence). The chain's CDR3 is CASSIGTTYEQYF. The CDR3 nucleotides are TGTGCCAGCAGTATCGGGACCACCTACGAGCAGTACTTC.

This clonotype was detected only a few times. The chain combines TRBV6-5 with TRBJ2-6, with D perhaps TRBD1 or TRBD2 (5 bases each). The CDR3 consists of 16 residues. From germline, CDR1 is MNHEY and CDR2 SVGAGI. The ends were cut back, 4 bases at V and 3 bases at J, with 13 bases in the middle. DNA for the CDR3: TGTGCCAGCAGTTCCGGGACGTTGTATGGGGCCAACGTCCTGACTTTC. Its protein is CASSSGTLYGANVLTF.

This clonotype occurred many times. The chain has TRBV29-1 and TRBJ2-1; 7 bases align to TRBD2. J gave up 7 bases and V 6 bases, and 24 bases lay outside the gene matches. Per the germline V gene, CDR1 is SQVTM and CDR2 is ANQGSEA. This CDR3 has 18 residues. CDR3 sequence reads: CSVPNTFERGPLGNEQFF. The CDR3 nucleotides read TGCAGCGTACCCAACACCTTCGAGCGGGGTCCCTTGGGGAATGAGCAGTTCTTC.

This clonotype was picked up many times. The rearrangement joins TRBV9 to TRBJ2-7; 8 bases match TRBD1. CDR1 SGDLS and CDR2 YYNGEE come from the germline V gene. The trim removed 0 bases at V and 2 bases at J, leaving 1 base unmatched. The CDR3 loop spans 14 amino acids. Here the CDR3 reads CASSVGTGTYEQYF. The DNA for the CDR3 is TGTGCCAGCAGCGTAGGGACAGGGACCTACGAGCAGTACTTC.

This clonotype has a count of ten or more. The chain recombines TRBV5-6 with TRBJ2-7; 11 nucleotides line up with TRBD1. This CDR3 spans 16 amino acids. Trimming cost V 2 bases and J 3 bases; bases outside gene matches: 7. Germline V lookup: CDR1 SGHDT, CDR2 YYEEEE. CDR3: CASSFGQGALGYEQYF. Written as DNA, the CDR3 is TGTGCCAGCAGCTTCGGACAGGGGGCGCTGGGCTACGAGCAGTACTTC.

This clonotype was seen repeatedly, ten times or more. V and J are TRBV3-1 and TRBJ2-6; D may match TRBD1 or TRBD2 (10 bases each). Germline V gene lookup returns CDR1 LGHDT and CDR2 YNNKEL (reference sequence). Trimming left V 5 bases short and J 4 bases short, with 33 bases between. CDR3 size: 22 residues. The CDR3 sequence: CASSDRGLNSGRPSLGANVLTF. CDR3 sequence (DNA): TGTGCCAGCAGCGACAGGGGGCTTAATAGCGGGAGGCCTTCTTTAGGGGCCAACGTCCTGACTTTC.

This clonotype turned up a few times. The J gene is TRBJ2-3, the V gene TRBV28; 7 nucleotides align to TRBD2. The CDR3 is 16 residues long. Germline V CDR1 and CDR2: MDHEN, SYDVKM. V was clipped by 1 base and J by 0 bases; unmatched bases: 4. CDR3 residues: CASSLLAGDSTDTQYF. CDR3 coding DNA: TGTGCCAGCAGTTTATTGGCGGGGGATAGCACAGATACGCAGTATTTT. The variable domain in full, completed from reference TRBV28 and TRBJ2-3, reads DVKVTQSSRYLVKRTGEKVFLECVQDMDHENMFWYRQDPGLGLRLIYFSYDVKMKEKGDIPEGYSVSREKKERFSLILESASTNQTSMYLCASSLLAGDSTDTQYFGPGTRLTVL.

For the CDR3, the DNA is TGTGCCAGCAGCCAAGCACAGGGGGGCTCCTACGAGCAGTACTTC. As protein: CASSQAQGGSYEQYF. J is TRBJ2-7 and V is TRBV14; 8 positions agree with TRBD1. This CDR3 spans 15 amino acids. Looked up from germline, CDR1 is SGHDN and CDR2 is FVKESK. Trimming cost V 1 base and J 0 bases; bases outside gene matches: 2.

Ten or more counts support this clonotype. The chain joins TRBV24-1 to TRBJ2-1; no firm D call. The CDR3 runs 13 residues. V was trimmed by 2 bases and J by 2 bases, leaving 3 bases between them. CDR1 and CDR2 (germline): KGHDR, SFDVKD. The CDR3 DNA reads TGTGCCACCAGTGATTGGGCCTACAATGAGCAGTTCTTC. Translating it yields CATSDWAYNEQFF.

In this sample, this clonotype turned up a few times. The CDR3 sequence: CASSLGGTQTYEQYF. The CDR3 nucleotides are TGTGCCAGCAGCTTAGGCGGGACTCAAACCTACGAGCAGTACTTC. The rearrangement uses TRBV7-2 and TRBJ2-7; D may be TRBD2 (6 bases). This CDR3 has 15 residues. Germline CDR1 SGHTA, CDR2 FQGNSA. Trimming pared 1 base from V and 2 bases from J, leaving 12 bases between.

This rearrangement joins TRBV9 to TRBJ2-2, with 12 bases that match TRBD2. CDR1 and CDR2 (germline): SGDLS, YYNGEE. V gave up 0 bases and J gave up 7 bases; unmatched junction bases: 10. The CDR3 sequence is 18 residues long. The CDR3 is CASSVVASGRALGGELFF. CDR3 in DNA: TGTGCCAGCAGCGTAGTGGCTAGCGGGAGGGCCCTAGGCGGGGAGCTGTTTTTT.

About this clonotype itself: A read error is possible here, since a much larger clone lies one base away. The CDR3 protein is CASSGQRDTEAFF. The CDR3 DNA follows: TGCGCCAGCAGCGGACAGCGGGACACTGAAGCTTTCTTT. This chain uses TRBV5-1 with TRBJ1-1; tentatively, D is TRBD1 (6 bases). Germline lookup yields CDR1 SGHRS and CDR2 YFSETQ. This CDR3 spans 13 amino acids. Trimming took 4 bases from V and 3 from J, leaving 10 bases between them.